These 22 T cell receptor beta chains originate from one sample sequenced in a study of shared clonotypes between healthy human individuals. Assay: immunoSEQ multiplex PCR; the TCRdb copy retains only in-frame clones and omits some. The repertoire holds 400,000 or so clones, about 97% seen once, with approximately 0.32% in the top ten. Sequencing was done on a sample of memory CD8+ T cells sorted from blood. The subset denotes: CD45RO+ cells pooled with CCR7-negative TemRA cells. The receptors stem from a man under 40 in good health.

The chain couples TRBV10-3 to TRBJ2-3; D uncertain. Germline V gene sequence: CDR1 ENHRY, CDR2 SYGVKD. V lost 2 bases and J 0 bases, leaving 12 bases between the germline ends. The CDR3 is 16 residues long. The CDR3, as DNA: TGTGCCATCAGTGAGCCTGTGCCTTCTAGCACAGATACGCAGTATTTT. Encoded protein: CAISEPVPSSTDTQYF.

J is TRBJ2-7 and V is TRBV10-3; 10 bases line up with TRBD1. Germline V gene data show CDR1 as ENHRY and CDR2 as SYGVKD. Trimming at V came to 9 bases and at J to 3 bases, leaving 2 bases not matched to a gene. The CDR3 contains 12 residues. The CDR3 loop reads CAMRDRGYEQYF. CDR3 bases: TGTGCCATGAGGGACAGGGGCTACGAGCAGTACTTC.

This clone has just one count. The chain is built from TRBV6-5 and TRBJ1-5; 8 nucleotides agree with TRBD1. The trim removed 5 bases at V and 6 bases at J, leaving 6 bases unmatched. Germline lookup yields CDR1 MNHEY and CDR2 SVGAGI. CDR3 size: 14 residues. The DNA for the CDR3 is TGTGCCAGCAGTCCAGGGGGCGCCGGTCAGCCCCAGCATTTT. The encoded protein is CASSPGGAGQPQHF.

The chain employs TRBV5-1 and TRBJ2-1; D may match TRBD1 or TRBD2 (6 bases each). CDR1 and CDR2 from the germline V gene are SGHRS and YFSETQ. With 5 bases removed from V and 1 base from J, the gap between germline ends came to 13 bases. The CDR3 totals 15 residues. This chain's CDR3 is CASRPGGHSYNEQFF. CDR3 coding DNA: TGCGCCAGCAGACCCGGGGGCCATTCCTACAATGAGCAGTTCTTC.

This rearrangement joins TRBV18 to TRBJ2-7, with 8 bases lining up with TRBD2. V gave up 1 base and J gave up 4 bases; unmatched junction bases: 3. The CDR3 length is 14 residues. Germline V gene lookup returns CDR1 KGHSH and CDR2 LQKENI. The CDR3 region is CASSPRGRWYEQYF. CDR3 nucleotides: TGTGCCAGCTCACCACGCGGGAGGTGGTACGAGCAGTACTTC.

The chain employs TRBV27 and TRBJ2-1, with TRBD2 matching 12 bases. Germline-derived CDR1 and CDR2 are MNHEY and SMNVEV (reference sequence). J lost 5 bases, V lost 3 bases, and 8 bases had no gene match. This CDR3 spans 17 amino acids. CDR3: CASSFYRTSGADNEQFF. The CDR3 DNA follows: TGTGCCAGCAGTTTTTATCGGACTAGCGGGGCAGACAATGAGCAGTTCTTC.

This chain links TRBV5-1 with TRBJ2-2; possibly TRBD1 or TRBD2 for D (5 bases each). This CDR3 has 13 residues. Germline V gives CDR1 SGHRS, CDR2 YFSETQ. The V end lost 6 bases, the J end lost 7 bases, and 13 bases lay between the germline ends. CDR3 bases: TGCGCCAGCACCTGGCAGGGAGTCGGGGAGCTGTTTTTT. Translated: CASTWQGVGELFF.

The rearrangement uses TRBV28 and TRBJ2-1; 8 nucleotides align to TRBD2. Germline assignment: CDR1 MDHEN and CDR2 SYDVKM. After removal of 6 bases from V and 0 bases from J, the junction contained 4 bases not matched to a gene. This CDR3 contains 15 residues. DNA of the CDR3: TGTGCCAGCAGACAACTAGCGGACTCCTACAATGAGCAGTTCTTC. Translated: CASRQLADSYNEQFF. The whole variable domain, remainder taken from reference TRBV28 and TRBJ2-1, is DVKVTQSSRYLVKRTGEKVFLECVQDMDHENMFWYRQDPGLGLRLIYFSYDVKMKEKGDIPEGYSVSREKKERFSLILESASTNQTSMYLCASRQLADSYNEQFFGPGTRLTVL.

CDR3 bases: TGTGCCAGCAGCCAGACAGGGGCAGATACGCAGTATTTT. Residues: CASSQTGADTQYF. The rearrangement uses TRBV14 and TRBJ2-3; the match to TRBD1 covers 8 bases. Germline loops: CDR1 SGHDN, CDR2 FVKESK. This CDR3 region has 13 residues. V gave up 3 bases and J gave up 4 bases; unmatched junction bases: 0. Complete variable domain (other parts from reference TRBV14 and TRBJ2-3): EAGVTQFPSHSVIEKGQTVTLRCDPISGHDNLYWYRRVMGKEIKFLLHFVKESKQDESGMPNNRFLAERTGGTYSTLKVQPAELEDSGVYFCASSQTGADTQYFGPGTRLTVL.

J is TRBJ1-1 and V is TRBV14; TRBD1 aligns across 8 bases. The CDR3 length is 12 residues. The V segment lost 6 bases and the J segment 4 bases; nucleotides outside the gene matches: 1. The germline gives CDR1 SGHDN, CDR2 FVKESK. CDR3 loop: CASSTGGTEAFF. For the CDR3, the DNA is TGTGCCAGCAGTACAGGGGGCACTGAAGCTTTCTTT.

The genes are TRBV18 and TRBJ2-7, with D tentatively TRBD1 or TRBD2 (5 bases each). CDR3 length: 12 amino acids. Per germline, CDR1 KGHSH and CDR2 LQKENI. V shed 3 bases and J shed 9 bases, with 12 bases lying between them. The CDR3 bases are TGTGCCAGCTCACCCGGAGAGGGGCGGCAGTACTTC. Protein: CASSPGEGRQYF. Complete variable domain (other parts from reference TRBV18 and TRBJ2-7): NAGVMQNPRHLVRRRGQEARLRCSPMKGHSHVYWYRQLPEEGLKFMVYLQKENIIDESGMPKERFSAEFPKEGPSILRIQQVVRGDSAAYFCASSPGEGRQYFGPGTRLTVT.

The chain carries TRBV19 and TRBJ1-5, with 8 bases aligning to TRBD1. The J segment lost 7 bases and the V segment lost 4 bases, leaving 12 bases of the junction unmatched. In germline, CDR1 is LNHDA, CDR2 SQIVND (reference sequence). There are 16 residues in the CDR3. The CDR3: CASSKDTGQGRQPQHF. Here the CDR3 DNA reads TGTGCCAGTAGTAAGGACACCGGACAGGGTAGACAGCCCCAGCATTTT. Supplemented by reference TRBV19 and TRBJ1-5, the full variable domain reads DGGITQSPKYLFRKEGQNVTLSCEQNLNHDAMYWYRQDPGQGLRLIYYSQIVNDFQKGDIAEGYSVSREKKESFPLTVTSAQKNPTAFYLCASSKDTGQGRQPQHFGDGTRLSIL.

This chain connects TRBV4-2 to TRBJ2-7, with no clear D. The V and J ends lost 1 base and 3 bases respectively, with 13 bases between them. CDR1 is LGHNA and CDR2 is YNFKEQ in the germline V gene. CDR3 length: 15 amino acids. The CDR3 spells CASSQVVSLHYEQYF. CDR3 in DNA: TGTGCCAGCAGCCAAGTAGTATCCCTTCACTACGAGCAGTACTTC.

The CDR3 protein is CASSVAGQGNTEAFF. The DNA for the CDR3 is TGTGCCAGCAGCGTAGCGGGACAGGGGAACACTGAAGCTTTCTTT. The chain recombines TRBV9 with TRBJ1-1, with TRBD1 matching over 9 bases. From germline, CDR1 is SGDLS and CDR2 YYNGEE. This CDR3 comprises 15 residues. J gave up 1 base and V 0 bases, and 1 base lay outside the gene matches.

The chain combines TRBV29-1 with TRBJ1-2; TRBD1 matches 8 bases. CDR1 is SQVTM, CDR2 ANQGSEA, per germline. The CDR3 is 16 residues long. V lost 3 bases, J lost 3 bases, and 12 bases stayed unmatched. The CDR3 spells CSVDVGSDRGYYGYTF. In nucleotides, the CDR3 is TGCAGCGTTGATGTGGGCAGCGACAGGGGCTACTATGGCTACACCTTC.

As concerns this clone: Additional DNA sequences in this sample encode the identical CDR3. V gene TRBV7-3 combines with J gene TRBJ2-7, with 12 nucleotides matching TRBD2. CDR3 length: 13 residues. Per the germline V gene, CDR1 is SGHTA and CDR2 is FQGTGA. V lost 3 bases and J lost 6; bases outside the gene matches: 0. The CDR3 region has the DNA TGTGCCAGCAGCTTGACTAGCGGGAGCGAGCAGTACTTC. Encoded protein: CASSLTSGSEQYF. The variable domain in full, completed from reference TRBV7-3 and TRBJ2-7, reads GAGVSQTPSNKVTEKGKYVELRCDPISGHTALYWYRQSLGQGPEFLIYFQGTGAADDSGLPNDRFFAVRPEGSVSTLKIQRTERGDSAVYLCASSLTSGSEQYFGPGTRLTVT.

The chain has TRBV19 and TRBJ2-3, with 15 nucleotides matching TRBD2. V was pared by 5 bases and J by 6 bases, with 3 bases of the junction left unmatched. This CDR3 comprises 15 residues. Germline CDR1 reads LNHDA; CDR2 reads SQIVND (reference sequence). CDR3: CASSGTSGRRDTQYF. DNA for the CDR3: TGTGCCAGTAGTGGGACTAGCGGGAGGCGGGATACGCAGTATTTT.

The V gene is TRBV29-1, the J gene TRBJ1-1, with D possibly TRBD1 on 6 matching bases. The CDR3 extends over 12 amino acids. The germline gives CDR1 SQVTM, CDR2 ANQGSEA. Trimming stripped 6 bases from V and 4 bases from J, with 12 bases between. The CDR3 protein is CSVQGGSTEAFF. The CDR3 DNA reads as TGCAGCGTACAGGGTGGAAGCACTGAAGCTTTCTTT.

The J gene is TRBJ2-1, the V gene TRBV4-2; 9 bases fit TRBD2. The germline V gene encodes CDR1 LGHNA and CDR2 YNFKEQ. V dropped 5 bases and J dropped 0; count of bases not matched to a gene: 5. The CDR3 consists of 16 residues. In nucleotides, the CDR3 is TGTGCCAGCAGCGCTAGCGGGGCTCTCTCCTACAATGAGCAGTTCTTC. This codes for CASSASGALSYNEQFF.

The chain links TRBV7-9 to TRBJ2-3; 7 bases agree with TRBD1. Germline assignment: CDR1 SEHNR and CDR2 FQNEAQ (reference sequence). V gave up 4 bases and J gave up 14 bases; unmatched junction bases: 9. The length of the CDR3 is 12 residues. The chain's CDR3 is CASSSRQGDGYF. CDR3 sequence (DNA): TGTGCCAGCAGCTCCCGACAGGGCGATGGGTATTTT.

The chain links TRBV10-1 to TRBJ2-2; 10 nucleotides agree with TRBD2. Germline CDR1 WNHNN, CDR2 SYGVQD (reference sequence). The CDR3 sequence is 16 residues long. Trimming took 6 bases from V and 1 from J; bases not matched to a gene: 5. The CDR3 is CASSYGTSENTGELFF. The DNA of the CDR3 is TGCGCCAGCAGCTACGGGACTAGCGAGAACACCGGGGAGCTGTTTTTT.

The chain has TRBV6-5 and TRBJ2-1; the D is unclear. The CDR3 spans 15 residues. Trimming left V 0 bases short and J 7 bases short, with 13 bases between. The germline V gene has CDR1 MNHEY and CDR2 SVGAGI. CDR3 sequence reads: CASSYSKYGGNEQFF. Written as DNA, the CDR3 is TGTGCCAGCAGTTACTCAAAATACGGTGGGAATGAGCAGTTCTTC.